Sequencing of this T cell receptor (beta chain) was carried out in a study of blood T cell repertoires in COVID-19. The repertoire was sequenced with immunoSEQ multiplex PCR; TCRdb's copy has only in-frame clones and lacks some. The sample includes more than 300,000 clones, 88% seen only once; the top ten take 1.2%. The CDR3 extends over 17 amino acids. V gave up 5 bases and J gave up 4 bases; unmatched junction bases: 13. The germline V gene has CDR1 SEHNR and CDR2 FQNEAQ (reference sequence). The chain is built from TRBV7-9 and TRBJ1-1; TRBD1 matches 10 bases. Sequenced material: PBMCs or T cells enriched from blood (not recorded which). This clonotype was sampled from a woman between 18 and 29 years old who had recovered from COVID-19. The CDR3 loop reads CASSRSTWDRGGTEAFF. DNA of the CDR3: TGTGCCAGCAGCCGATCTACCTGGGACAGGGGTGGCACTGAAGCTTTCTTT.